What follows is one T cell receptor (beta chain) and its context. Its antigen remains unidentified. The CDR3 sequence is 16 residues long. The ends were cut back, 0 bases at V and 0 bases at J, with 9 bases in the middle. The V gene's germline CDR1 is LGHNA and CDR2 YNFKEQ. It was cDNA, reverse transcribed from extracted RNA, that served as the sequencing template. Profiled with immunoSEQ multiplex PCR; TCRdb holds only in-frame clones, not every one. The table shows 200,000 to 250,000 clones, with over 60% occurring only once. This sample is part of a study of CD8+ T cells in alopecia areata. Treatment of the sample: oral pan-JAK inhibitor, 5-10 mg twice daily. The study's findings and limits: Clonality in the scalp and expanded CD8+ clones ranked among the top 100 were significantly decreased by tofacitinib. Sequencing of scalp samples also captures resident alphabeta T cells of normal skin.

The rearrangement uses TRBV4-2 and TRBJ1-5; tentatively, D is TRBD1 (5 bases). The material was CD4+ T cells sorted from blood, obtained at week 4, from a patient treated with tofacitinib. The clonotype originates from a human donor with alopecia areata. This CDR3 reads CASSQDQRGSNQPQHF. The CDR3 DNA sequence: TGTGCCAGCAGCCAAGATCAGAGGGGTAGCAATCAGCCCCAGCATTTT.